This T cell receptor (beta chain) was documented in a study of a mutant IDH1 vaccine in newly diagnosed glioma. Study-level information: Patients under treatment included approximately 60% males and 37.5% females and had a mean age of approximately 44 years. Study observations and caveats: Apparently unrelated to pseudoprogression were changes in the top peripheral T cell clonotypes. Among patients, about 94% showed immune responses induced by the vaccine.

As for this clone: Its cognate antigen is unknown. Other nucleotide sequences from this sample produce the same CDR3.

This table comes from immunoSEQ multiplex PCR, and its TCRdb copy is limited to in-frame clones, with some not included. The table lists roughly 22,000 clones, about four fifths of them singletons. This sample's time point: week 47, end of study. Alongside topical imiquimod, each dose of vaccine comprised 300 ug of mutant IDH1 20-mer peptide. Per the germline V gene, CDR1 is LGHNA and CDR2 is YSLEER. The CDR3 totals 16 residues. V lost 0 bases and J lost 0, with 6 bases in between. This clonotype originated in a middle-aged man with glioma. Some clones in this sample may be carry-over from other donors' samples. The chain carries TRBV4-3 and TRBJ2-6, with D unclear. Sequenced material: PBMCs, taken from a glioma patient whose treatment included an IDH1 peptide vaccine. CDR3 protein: CASSQDHSSGANVLTF. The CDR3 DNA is TGCGCCAGCAGCCAAGATCACAGCTCTGGGGCCAACGTCCTGACTTTC.